This T cell receptor beta chain was captured in a study of TIL therapy for anti-PD-1-resistant metastatic lung cancer. This was the immunoSEQ v3 assay. Each library reached roughly 1.9 million read pairs, or 5-6 million at deep level. The repertoire was sequenced with immunoSEQ multiplex PCR; TCRdb's copy has only in-frame clones and lacks some. The sample consists of some 37,000 clones, more than 60% of them appearing once. Points from the study as a whole: TIL clonotype persistence in blood showed no apparent association with response.

Concerning this clone: Its antigen is unidentified.

Time point of the sample: pre-treatment sample, taken before nivolumab and TIL therapy. Enrollment ran from 2017 to January 2020. CDR1 SNHLY and CDR2 FYNNEI come from the germline V gene. The CDR3 sequence is 15 residues long. V trimming: 7 bases; J trimming: 9 bases; junction bases outside the gene matches: 13. The rearrangement uses TRBV2 and TRBJ2-1, with 9 bases aligning to TRBD2. The material was blood, obtained at baseline. The sequence was collected from a person aged 25-85 years with non-small cell lung cancer. CDR3 bases: TGTGCCAGCACCCAGATCGCGGGGGGGCTGGGTGAGCAGTTCTTC. Protein: CASTQIAGGLGEQFF. Combining the CDR3 with reference TRBV2 and TRBJ2-1 gives the whole variable domain EPEVTQTPSHQVTQMGQEVILRCVPISNHLYFYWYRQILGQKVEFLVSFYNNEISEKSEIFDDQFSVERPDGSNFTLKIRSTKLEDSAMYFCASTQIAGGLGEQFFGPGTRLTVL.